The entry below describes one T cell receptor beta chain. This entry is derived from a study of blood T cell repertoires in COVID-19. Study context: Donors in the United States, Italy and Spain gave samples during acute or convalescent COVID-19. Sources were T cells, B-cell-depleted T cells, or PBMCs; the material itself was cDNA or gDNA.

Original processing notes: Nucleated cell counts were estimated from reference gene primer amplification. The assay was immunoSEQ multiplex PCR, and TCRdb's table has in-frame clones only and misses some. The V and J calls and clone size were taken over from that table, and D and trimming were inferred from the DNA. The sample yields 150,000 or so clones, around 78% seen once. The sequenced sample consisted of peripheral blood. This TCR derives from a woman aged 80 or older with active or convalescent COVID-19.

For the CDR3, the DNA is TGTGCCACCAGCCGCAATTCGGGACAGGGGAACTACGAGCAGTACTTC. Translated: CATSRNSGQGNYEQYF. V usage is TRBV15 and J usage is TRBJ2-7; 10 positions agree with TRBD1. The junction had 10 bases not matched to a gene; V was cut back by 5 bases and J by 3 bases. The germline gives CDR1 LNHNV, CDR2 YYDKDF (reference sequence). This CDR3 has 16 amino acids.